The present TCR beta chain was sequenced within a study of CD8+ T cells in alopecia areata. Regarding the study as a whole: Against the mouse data, patients shared TCRs less clearly, possibly for HLA reasons. Scalp clonality and expanded CD8+ clones among the top 100 were significantly decreased by tofacitinib.

Sequencing templates came from extracted RNA that was reverse transcribed into cDNA. Profiled with immunoSEQ multiplex PCR; TCRdb holds only in-frame clones, not every one. The sample yields about 190,000 clones, about 60% seen once. Stated treatment: oral pan-JAK inhibitor, 5-10 mg twice daily. Individuals with alopecia areata gave both lesional scalp punch biopsies and peripheral blood for collection. About this clone itself: What it binds is unknown.

V was shortened by 3 bases and J by 5 bases, with 14 bases between the two germline ends. The CDR3 contains 15 residues. CDR1 is LNHDA and CDR2 is SQIVND in the germline V gene (reference sequence). This chain uses TRBV19 with TRBJ2-1, with unresolved D. The sample in question was CD4+ T cells sorted from blood, obtained at week 4, from a patient treated with tofacitinib. The source is a human donor with alopecia areata. CDR3: CASSIFGPGHNEQFF. The CDR3 coding sequence is TGTGCCAGTAGTATTTTCGGTCCAGGACACAATGAGCAGTTCTTC.